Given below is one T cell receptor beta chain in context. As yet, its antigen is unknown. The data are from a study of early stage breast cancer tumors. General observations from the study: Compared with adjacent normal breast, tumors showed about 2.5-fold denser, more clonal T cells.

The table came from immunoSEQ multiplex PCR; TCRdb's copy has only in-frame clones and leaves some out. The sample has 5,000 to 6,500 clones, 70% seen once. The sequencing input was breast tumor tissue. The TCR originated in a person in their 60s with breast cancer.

DNA for the CDR3: TGTGCCAGCAGCTTGGATACTGGGAGCGGAGAGACCCAGTACTTC. It encodes CASSLDTGSGETQYF. The chain combines TRBV7-8 with TRBJ2-5; a possible D gene is TRBD2 (5 bases). Germline V gives CDR1 SGHVS, CDR2 FQNEAQ. The CDR3 is 15 amino acids. The ends were cut back, 3 bases at V and 4 bases at J, with 15 bases in the middle.